This T cell receptor (beta chain) was captured in a study of response to subunit inactivated influenza vaccine. Overall study results and limits: Each seasonal influenza vaccination, the authors suggested, recruits few new T cells.

A word on this clonotype: As yet, its antigen is unknown. This CDR3 is missing its conserved last phenylalanine or tryptophan, likely due to a read error.

The CDR3 is made up of 14 amino acids. V lost 4 bases to trimming and J lost 2 bases, with 10 bases between them. Germline V gives CDR1 MRHNA, CDR2 SNTAGT. TCRdb independently ran MiXCR on the RT-PCR reads; one entry per CDR3 protein. The data show 650,000 to 800,000 distinct CDR3 sequences, about a fifth seen once. The source material was PBMCs from blood, sampled 5 days after vaccination. The receptor comes from a man in his forties or fifties who received an inactivated influenza vaccine. This rearrangement joins TRBV6-4 to TRBJ2-3, with D uncertain. As DNA, the CDR3 is TGTGCCAGCAGTGCGGGCGGCTTCACAGATACGCAGTATTAT. It is translated as CASSAGGFTDTQYY.